These 8 T cell receptor beta chains were sequenced from one sample in a study of a mutant IDH1 vaccine in newly diagnosed glioma. Described time point: baseline, week 1 (first vaccination visit). Treatment given: pre-vaccination baseline after standard-of-care therapy. Sequenced by immunoSEQ multiplex PCR; TCRdb stores in-frame clones only, minus some. The table has about 50,000 clones, 70% to 90% seen once; the top ten hold roughly 2.4%. The sample here was PBMCs, taken from a glioma patient treated with radiotherapy, temozolomide or both. The receptors derive from a man aged 35 to 55 with glioma.

The chain links TRBV4-2 to TRBJ1-2; D gene ambiguous. The germline V gene encodes CDR1 LGHNA and CDR2 YNFKEQ. V was clipped by 1 base and J by 2 bases, with 14 bases between them. CDR3 length: 16 residues. This CDR3 reads CASSQALAGGNYGYTF. DNA for the CDR3: TGTGCCAGCAGCCAAGCCCTTGCCGGAGGAAACTATGGCTACACCTTC.

V usage is TRBV12-5 and J usage is TRBJ2-3, with TRBD2 matching over 8 bases. V gave up 6 bases and J gave up 1 base; unmatched junction bases: 0. Germline V gene data show CDR1 as LGHNT and CDR2 as FRNRAP. This CDR3 spans 13 amino acids. CDR3: CASGTSGTDTQYF. CDR3 DNA: TGTGCTAGTGGGACTAGCGGCACAGATACGCAGTATTTT. Complete variable domain (other parts from reference TRBV12-5 and TRBJ2-3): DARVTQTPRHKVTEMGQEVTMRCQPILGHNTVFWYRQTMMQGLELLAYFRNRAPLDDSGMPKDRFSAEMPDATLATLKIQPSEPRDSAVYFCASGTSGTDTQYFGPGTRLTVL.

This clone was observed once. The chain couples TRBV7-2 to TRBJ2-5; a weak D match, TRBD2 (5 bases). V lost 5 bases, J lost 4 bases, and 11 bases lay in between. This CDR3 contains 13 residues. Germline CDR1 reads SGHTA; CDR2 reads FQGNSA. CDR3 sequence (DNA): TGTGCCAGCAGCCCCGGAGGCCCAGAGACCCAGTACTTC. Its protein product is CASSPGGPETQYF.

In this sample, this clone turned up once. J is TRBJ1-1 and V is TRBV2, with D tentatively TRBD1 (5 bases). With 6 bases removed from V and 2 bases from J, the gap between germline ends came to 10 bases. The CDR3 runs 13 residues. The germline V gene has CDR1 SNHLY and CDR2 FYNNEI. CDR3 sequence (DNA): TGTGCCAGCAGGGGGGACCTAAACACTGAAGCTTTCTTT. Amino acids: CASRGDLNTEAFF.

The chain combines TRBV2 with TRBJ2-2, with 7 bases that match TRBD2. The CDR3 length is 16 residues. The germline V gene has CDR1 SNHLY and CDR2 FYNNEI. After removal of 5 bases from V and 2 bases from J, the junction contained 8 bases not matched to a gene. CDR3 DNA: TGTGCCAGCAGTCCCGGGGCGGGAGTCAACACCGGGGAGCTGTTTTTT. Encoded protein: CASSPGAGVNTGELFF.

This chain links TRBV4-1 with TRBJ1-5; D might be TRBD1 (5 bases). CDR1 and CDR2 (germline): MGHRA, YSYEKL. The CDR3 loop spans 18 amino acids. The V gene lost 1 base and the J gene lost 0 bases, with 16 bases spanning the gap. The CDR3 DNA reads as TGCGCCAGCAGCCAAGGTCCGAGCCGGACAATTAGCAATCAGCCCCAGCATTTT. It yields the protein CASSQGPSRTISNQPQHF.

Comment on this clone: The same CDR3 also results from other DNA sequences found in this sample. The chain recombines TRBV5-1 with TRBJ2-5; D not resolved. Germline V gene data show CDR1 as SGHRS and CDR2 as YFSETQ. With 3 bases removed from V and 2 bases from J, the gap between germline ends came to 2 bases. This CDR3 has 11 amino acids. Here the CDR3 reads CASSSQETQYF. The CDR3 DNA follows: TGCGCCAGCAGCTCGCAAGAGACCCAGTACTTC.

The V gene is TRBV18, the J gene TRBJ1-2; 10 positions match TRBD1. V lost 1 base to trimming and J lost 4 bases; unmatched junction nucleotides: 6. Germline-derived CDR1 and CDR2 are KGHSH and LQKENI. CDR3 length: 16 amino acids. The CDR3 coding sequence is TGTGCCAGCTCACCACAAACGACAGGGGGCCTCTATGGCTACACCTTC. This encodes CASSPQTTGGLYGYTF.